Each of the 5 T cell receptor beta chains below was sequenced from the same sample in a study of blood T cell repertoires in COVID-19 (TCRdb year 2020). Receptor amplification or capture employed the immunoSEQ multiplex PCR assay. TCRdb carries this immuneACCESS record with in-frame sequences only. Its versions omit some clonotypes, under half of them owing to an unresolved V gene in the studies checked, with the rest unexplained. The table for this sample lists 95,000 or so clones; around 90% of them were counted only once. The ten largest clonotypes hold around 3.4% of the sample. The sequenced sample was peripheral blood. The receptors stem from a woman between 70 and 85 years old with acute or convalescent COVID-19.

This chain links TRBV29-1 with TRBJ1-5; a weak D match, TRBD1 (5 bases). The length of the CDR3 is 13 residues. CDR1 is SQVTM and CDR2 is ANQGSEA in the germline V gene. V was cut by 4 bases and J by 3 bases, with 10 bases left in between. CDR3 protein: CSVGEGNNQPQHF. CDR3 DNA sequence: TGCAGCGTTGGGGAGGGGAACAATCAGCCCCAGCATTTT.

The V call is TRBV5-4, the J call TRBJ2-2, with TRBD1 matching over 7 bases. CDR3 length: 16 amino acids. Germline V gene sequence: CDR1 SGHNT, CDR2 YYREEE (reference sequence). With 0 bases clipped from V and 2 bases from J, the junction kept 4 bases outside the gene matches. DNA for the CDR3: TGTGCCAGCAGCTTGGTAGGGGGCCTTAACACCGGGGAGCTGTTTTTT. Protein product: CASSLVGGLNTGELFF.

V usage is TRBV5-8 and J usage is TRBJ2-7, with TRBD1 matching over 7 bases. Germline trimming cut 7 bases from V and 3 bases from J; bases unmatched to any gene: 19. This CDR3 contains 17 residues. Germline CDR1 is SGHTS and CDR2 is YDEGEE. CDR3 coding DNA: TGTGCCAGCGGCGGTGACGCGGCAGGGGGTTTTTTCTACGAGCAGTACGTC. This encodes CASGGDAAGGFFYEQYV.

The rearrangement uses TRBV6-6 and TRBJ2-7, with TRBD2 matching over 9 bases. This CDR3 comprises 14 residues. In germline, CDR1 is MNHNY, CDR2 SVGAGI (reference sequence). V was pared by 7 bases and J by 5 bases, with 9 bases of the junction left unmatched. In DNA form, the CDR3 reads TGTGCCAGCACTTTCGGGACTAGCCGTAACGAGCAGTACTTC. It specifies CASTFGTSRNEQYF.

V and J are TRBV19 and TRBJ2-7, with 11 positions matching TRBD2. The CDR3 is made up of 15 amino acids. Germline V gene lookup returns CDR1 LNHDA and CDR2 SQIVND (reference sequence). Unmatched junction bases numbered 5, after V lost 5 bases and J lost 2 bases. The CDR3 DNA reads TGTGCCAGTAGTTTGACTAGCGGGACTCCCTACGAGCAGTACTTC. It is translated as CASSLTSGTPYEQYF.